One and the same sample provided the 14 T cell receptor beta chains below, sequenced in a study of CD8+ T cells in alopecia areata (dated by TCRdb to the late 2010s). The protocol used for the library was the immunoSEQ multiplex PCR assay. For TCR sequencing, RNA was extracted from every sample and reverse transcribed into cDNA to serve as template. TCRdb retrieved this table from immuneACCESS and kept in-frame rearrangements only. Not all clones are present; in checked studies, unresolved V genes account for under half, and no reason is known for the remainder. Counted in this sample were approximately 180,000 clones; about 54% of them appeared once. The ten top clones hold around 16% of the sample. In the paper's terms, the treatment or condition label means: oral pan-JAK inhibitor, 5-10 mg twice daily. Sequenced material: CD4+ T cells sorted from blood, taken between weeks 55 and 70, from a patient treated with tofacitinib. All receptors derive from a human donor with alopecia areata.

The chain couples TRBV13 to TRBJ2-5; TRBD2 matches 13 bases. V gave up 5 bases and J gave up 6 bases; unmatched junction bases: 6. CDR1 and CDR2 (germline): PRHDT, FYEKMQ (reference sequence). The CDR3 spans 15 residues. DNA for the CDR3: TGTGCCAGCAGCCCAACTAGCGGGGGGGCGAAGACCCAGTACTTC. It codes for CASSPTSGGAKTQYF.

This clone was picked up a small number of times. The chain employs TRBV7-9 and TRBJ1-1, with 10 bases fitting TRBD1. The length of the CDR3 is 17 residues. With V trimmed by 0 bases and J by 6 bases, 10 bases remained unmatched. Germline assignment: CDR1 SEHNR and CDR2 FQNEAQ (reference sequence). CDR3 bases: TGTGCCAGCAGCTTAGCGCAAGGGACAGGGGATGTCTCTGAAGCTTTCTTT. Translating gives CASSLAQGTGDVSEAFF.

This clone was counted between two and nine times. The chain carries TRBV5-1 and TRBJ2-3; D not certain. This CDR3 spans 15 amino acids. V lost 0 bases and J lost 2, with 10 bases in between. The germline V gene has CDR1 SGHRS and CDR2 YFSETQ. CDR3 amino acids: CASSLAIPPTDTQYF. The CDR3, as DNA: TGCGCCAGCAGCTTGGCCATTCCGCCCACAGATACGCAGTATTTT.

The genes are TRBV30 and TRBJ1-1; D uncertain. Germline CDR1 and CDR2: GTSNPN and SVGIG (reference sequence). V lost 2 bases and J lost 2, with 3 bases in between. The CDR3 is made up of 11 amino acids. The DNA for the CDR3 is TGTGCCTGGAGTCTTAACACTGAAGCTTTCTTT. Translated, it gives CAWSLNTEAFF.

This clone came up many times. Relative to the germline gene, one junction end is altered; a read error may explain this. This rearrangement joins TRBV27 to TRBJ2-1; 10 bases fit TRBD1. This CDR3 is 16 amino acids long. The V gene's germline CDR1 is MNHEY and CDR2 SMNVEV (reference sequence). The CDR3 region has the DNA TGTGCCACCAGTGACAGCGGACAGGGGGACAGGGATGAGCAGTTCTTC. Residues: CATSDSGQGDRDEQFF.

The CDR3 reads CASSDDRVSNTGELFF. For the CDR3, the DNA is TGTGCCAGCAGTGATGATCGGGTCTCGAACACCGGGGAGCTGTTTTTT. The chain couples TRBV25-1 to TRBJ2-2, with D unresolved. The germline V gene has CDR1 MGHDK and CDR2 SYGVNS. V lost 3 bases to trimming and J lost 0 bases, with 11 bases between them. The CDR3 runs to 16 residues.

This CDR3 is CASSQERDTSDGANVLTF. In DNA, the CDR3 is TGCGCCAGCAGCCAAGAGAGGGACACCTCTGACGGGGCCAACGTCCTGACTTTC. The J gene is TRBJ2-6, the V gene TRBV4-1; TRBD1 is a possible D gene (6 bases). V was pared by 0 bases and J by 4 bases, with 16 bases between. Germline CDR1 is MGHRA and CDR2 is YSYEKL. The CDR3 spans 18 residues.

This sequence joins TRBV29-1 and TRBJ2-7, with 8 nucleotides matching TRBD1. The CDR3 contains 13 residues. With 6 bases clipped from V and 2 bases from J, the junction kept 6 bases outside the gene matches. Germline CDR1 reads SQVTM; CDR2 reads ANQGSEA. Here the CDR3 reads CSVEDRATYEQYF. For the CDR3, the DNA is TGCAGCGTGGAGGACAGGGCGACCTACGAGCAGTACTTC.

The J gene is TRBJ1-6, the V gene TRBV15; TRBD1 agrees at 7 bases. Per germline, CDR1 LNHNV and CDR2 YYDKDF (reference sequence). CDR3 size: 15 residues. V trimming: 0 bases; J trimming: 14 bases; junction bases outside the gene matches: 10. The CDR3 reads CATSRDIGGYGALHF. As DNA, the CDR3 is TGTGCCACCAGCAGAGATATAGGGGGCTACGGAGCCCTCCACTTT.

The genes are TRBV12-5 and TRBJ1-1; weak D call: TRBD1 (5 bases). CDR3 length equals 14 residues. Germline V lookup: CDR1 LGHNT, CDR2 FRNRAP. V lost 5 bases to trimming and J lost 1 base, with 11 bases between them. The CDR3 region has the DNA TGTGCTAGTGGTATAGGGGTTCGGAACACTGAAGCTTTCTTT. It translates to CASGIGVRNTEAFF.

This clone was seen only once. The rearrangement links TRBV7-2 to TRBJ2-7; D unresolved. Trimming pared 6 bases from V and 0 bases from J, leaving 6 bases between. This CDR3 region has 12 residues. Germline loops: CDR1 SGHTA, CDR2 FQGNSA. The CDR3, as DNA: TGTGCCAGCAGACTAAGCTCCTACGAGCAGTACTTC. Protein: CASRLSSYEQYF.

Only a few counts were recorded for this clone. The chain carries TRBV6-5 and TRBJ2-7; D is unclear. Trimming stripped 4 bases from V and 4 bases from J, with 5 bases between. CDR3 length: 11 residues. Germline V gene sequence: CDR1 MNHEY, CDR2 SVGAGI. The DNA for the CDR3 is TGTGCCAGCAGTTCCACTTACGAGCAGTACTTC. Encoded protein: CASSSTYEQYF.

The rearrangement uses TRBV4-2 and TRBJ1-2; D uncertain. CDR1 and CDR2 (germline): LGHNA, YNFKEQ. Trimming took off 4 bases at V and 5 bases at J, with 14 bases between the two ends. The CDR3 runs 14 residues. The chain's CDR3 is CASSREAEGYGYTF. CDR3 bases: TGTGCCAGCAGCCGAGAGGCTGAAGGGTATGGCTACACCTTC.

This chain uses TRBV9 with TRBJ2-7, with D possibly being TRBD1 (5 bases). The CDR3 runs 16 residues. Looked up from germline, CDR1 is SGDLS and CDR2 is YYNGEE. Deletions cut 0 bases from V and 4 bases from J, with 17 bases between. The CDR3 DNA reads as TGTGCCAGCAGCGTAGAAACAGGCGTGGGGTTATACGAGCAGTACTTC. It yields the protein CASSVETGVGLYEQYF.